These T cell receptor beta chains were read from a single sample in a study of T cells in Graves' hyperthyroidism and ophthalmopathy. TCRdb independently ran MiXCR on the multiplex PCR reads; one entry per CDR3 protein. The data show about 400,000 distinct CDR3 sequences, 15% to 18% seen once. The sample comprised blood. The receptors were sampled from a woman younger than 30 with Graves' hyperthyroidism that later progressed to Graves' ophthalmopathy. Each CDR3 is given with its conserved first and last residue. Fields, in order: J gene, V gene, clone size, D gene, CDR3 protein, CDR3 DNA. A D gene is named only where the DNA matches it firmly. Some rows have no size entry. The others give once, few or many, or a class for an expanded clone.

TRBJ2-2 TRBV7-3 - TRBD1 CASGQGVGGELFF TGTGCCAGCGGACAGGGAGTCGGTGGGGAGCTGTTTTTT
TRBJ2-1 TRBV15 - - CATSSDLLAGKIIYEQFF TGTGCCACCAGCAGCGACCTTCTCGCGGGAAAGATAATATATGAGCAGTTCTTC
TRBJ2-5 TRBV12-3/TRBV12-4 - TRBD2 CASSLPGGPGTQYF TGTGCCAGCAGTCTCCCGGGGGGTCCGGGGACCCAGTACTTC
TRBJ2-1 TRBV28 few - CASSDSGSYSEQFF TGTGCCAGCAGTGACAGCGGGTCCTACAGTGAGCAGTTCTTC
TRBJ2-7 TRBV30 - TRBD2 CAWSETSGRKYEQYF TGTGCCTGGAGCGAAACTAGCGGGAGGAAGTACGAGCAGTACTTC
TRBJ2-6 TRBV27 many - CASSFSGANVLTF TGTGCCAGCAGCTTCTCTGGGGCCAACGTCCTGACTTTC
TRBJ1-1 TRBV5-1 many TRBD1 CASSLGQGGLNTEAFF TGCGCCAGCAGCTTGGGACAGGGGGGATTGAACACTGAAGCTTTCTTT
TRBJ2-7 TRBV14 few - CASSQAGAGAYEQYF TGTGCCAGCAGCCAGGCAGGGGCCGGTGCCTACGAGCAGTACTTC
TRBJ2-1 TRBV3-1 - - CASSPGPEAYNEQFF TGTGCCAGCAGCCCTGGGCCGGAGGCCTACAATGAGCAGTTCTTC
TRBJ2-1 TRBV30 many - CAWSVGAVSYNEQFF TGTGCCTGGAGTGTGGGCGCCGTCTCCTACAATGAGCAGTTCTTC
TRBJ2-6 TRBV11-1 - - CASSQADGSSGANVLTF TGTGCCAGCAGCCAAGCGGACGGGAGCTCTGGGGCCAACGTCCTGACTTTC
TRBJ1-5 TRBV3-1 many - CASSPTYNQPQHF TGTGCCAGCAGCCCGACATACAATCAGCCCCAGCATTTT
TRBJ2-7 TRBV27 many TRBD2 CASSFPSGRALGEQYF TGTGCCAGCAGTTTCCCTAGCGGGAGGGCCCTCGGGGAGCAGTACTTC
TRBJ2-1 TRBV6-4 - TRBD2 CASREGLAGGPRQFF TGTGCCAGCAGGGAGGGACTAGCGGGAGGGCCCAGGCAGTTCTTC
TRBJ1-1 TRBV2 many - CASTAEGRGTEAFF TGTGCCAGCACTGCGGAAGGACGGGGCACTGAAGCTTTCTTT